This T cell receptor (beta chain) was observed in a study of technical replicates of blood from several donors. Measured with immunoSEQ multiplex PCR; TCRdb has only the in-frame clones, and not every one. Among approximately 90,000 clones listed, 95% were seen once. This CDR3 spans 17 amino acids. The germline CDR1 and CDR2 sequences are LNHDA and SQIVND (reference sequence). Trimming removed 6 bases from V and 1 base from J, with 19 bases in between. Material: T cells isolated from PBMCs. The chain employs TRBV19 and TRBJ2-1, with D possibly TRBD2 on 6 matching bases. The sequence derives from a human donor in good health. CDR3 protein: CASRGGAGRQSYNEQFF. The CDR3 nucleotides read TGTGCCAGTAGGGGGGGTGCGGGTCGGCAATCCTACAATGAGCAGTTCTTC.